These 17 T cell receptor beta chains share one sample of origin, sequenced in a study of early T cells in non-severe SARS-CoV-2 infection. MiXCR, applied by TCRdb to the 5' RACE reads, yields one record per CDR3 protein. Found here are tens of thousands of distinct CDR3 sequences, approximately 12% of them singletons; the top ten hold around 4.5%. The specimen was whole blood. The receptors shown here come from an adult who was a healthcare worker with PCR-confirmed SARS-CoV-2 infection or an uninfected control (not recorded which).

The table lists this clonotype with many counts. J is TRBJ1-1 and V is TRBV14, with D possibly matching TRBD1 (6 bases). CDR1 SGHDN and CDR2 FVKESK come from the germline V gene. The CDR3 spans 16 residues. V lost 0 bases and J 3 bases, leaving 14 bases between the germline ends. The CDR3 DNA sequence: TGTGCCAGCAGCCAAGACTGGTGGGCAGGGGACACTGAAGCTTTCTTT. Translation gives CASSQDWWAGDTEAFF.

On this clonotype itself: A much bigger clone sits one base away, suggesting this may be a read error. CDR3 protein: CVSSQAPQGRSHSPLHF. The CDR3 DNA follows: TGTGTCAGCAGCCAAGCTCCCCAGGGCAGATCCCATTCACCCCTCCACTTT. The rearrangement joins TRBV3-1 to TRBJ1-6; D is possibly TRBD1 (5 bases). Germline-derived CDR1 and CDR2 are LGHDT and YNNKEL (reference sequence). The CDR3 totals 17 residues.

Here the CDR3 reads CSARDRASYGYTF. As DNA, the CDR3 is TGCAGTGCTCGGGACAGGGCGAGCTATGGCTACACCTTC. The chain couples TRBV20-1 to TRBJ1-2; 9 bases fit TRBD1. This CDR3 region has 13 residues. Germline trimming cut 5 bases from V and 4 bases from J; bases unmatched to any gene: 5. From germline, CDR1 is DFQATT and CDR2 SNEGSKA (reference sequence).

V and J are TRBV6-5 and TRBJ2-2; D is uncertain. Germline CDR1 is MNHEY and CDR2 is SVGAGI. This CDR3 has 15 amino acids. V lost 3 bases to trimming and J lost 7 bases, with 15 bases between them. Here the CDR3 DNA reads TGTGCCAGCAGTTATCAGTACTCCTCCGGCGGGGAGCTGTTTTTT. This sequence encodes CASSYQYSSGGELFF.

This sequence joins TRBV7-9 and TRBJ2-7; the D is unclear. Trimming pared 1 base from V and 0 bases from J, leaving 10 bases between. Germline CDR1 is SEHNR and CDR2 is FQNEAQ (reference sequence). The CDR3 spans 15 residues. DNA for the CDR3: TGTGCCAGCAGCTTAGTTCCGGAAAGCTCCTACGAGCAGTACTTC. Its translation: CASSLVPESSYEQYF.

This clonotype was seen at least ten times. The J gene is TRBJ1-5, the V gene TRBV5-4; no clear D. The V end lost 1 base, the J end lost 0 bases, and 8 bases lay between the germline ends. Germline values: CDR1 SGHNT, CDR2 YYREEE (reference sequence). The CDR3 runs to 15 residues. CDR3 DNA: TGTGCCAGCAGCTTGTGGGAGAGTAGCAATCAGCCCCAGCATTTT. Amino acid sequence: CASSLWESSNQPQHF.

This chain connects TRBV19 to TRBJ2-1; TRBD1 agrees at 8 bases. The CDR3 totals 15 residues. V lost 5 bases, J lost 4 bases, and 7 bases stayed unmatched. The V gene's germline CDR1 is LNHDA and CDR2 SQIVND (reference sequence). CDR3 sequence: CASSLAGTGYNEQFF. CDR3 sequence (DNA): TGTGCCAGTAGTTTGGCTGGGACAGGATACAATGAGCAGTTCTTC.

The sample holds many counts of this clonotype. This rearrangement joins TRBV12-5 to TRBJ1-5; D is ambiguous. The CDR3 contains 16 residues. Per the germline V gene, CDR1 is LGHNT and CDR2 is FRNRAP. V lost 6 bases and J 4 bases, leaving 19 bases between the germline ends. CDR3 sequence (DNA): TGTGCTAGTGGGCCCTCTCCCGACGGAGGAAATCAGCCCCAGCATTTT. This gives the protein CASGPSPDGGNQPQHF.

This clonotype was detected ten times or more. This chain links TRBV19 with TRBJ1-3; D uncertain. The CDR3 loop spans 14 amino acids. Trimming took 3 bases from V and 4 from J, leaving 10 bases between them. Germline assignment: CDR1 LNHDA and CDR2 SQIVND (reference sequence). As DNA, the CDR3 is TGTGCCAGTAGTATTAAGGTGTGGGGAAACACCATATATTTT. Translation: CASSIKVWGNTIYF.

The table lists this clonotype with a few counts. This chain uses TRBV2 with TRBJ2-7, with 9 bases fitting TRBD1. Germline-derived CDR1 and CDR2 are SNHLY and FYNNEI. V lost 6 bases, J lost 4 bases, and 13 bases stayed unmatched. The length of the CDR3 is 16 residues. CDR3 sequence (DNA): TGTGCCAGCAGGCTACTACCGGGACAGGGAGGATACGAGCAGTACTTC. It yields the protein CASRLLPGQGGYEQYF.

The V and J genes are TRBV6-1 and TRBJ1-5, with D perhaps matching TRBD1 (5 bases). This CDR3 region has 14 residues. Per germline, CDR1 MNHNS and CDR2 SASEGT. Trimming pared 5 bases from V and 4 bases from J, leaving 12 bases between. The CDR3 protein is CASSIQGPNQPQHF. The CDR3 bases are TGTGCCAGCAGTATCCAGGGCCCTAATCAGCCCCAGCATTTT.

This clonotype was seen at least ten times. The chain has TRBV9 and TRBJ2-5; 7 bases agree with TRBD1. This CDR3 region has 14 residues. The V gene's germline CDR1 is SGDLS and CDR2 YYNGEE. The V and J ends lost 4 bases and 1 base, in that order; junction bases with no gene match: 4. The CDR3 bases are TGTGCCAGCAGCACGACAGGGCTCCAAGAGACCCAGTACTTC. Translated, it gives CASSTTGLQETQYF.

This clonotype was counted between two and nine times. The CDR3 loop is CASSALAGLTSHSEQYF. In nucleotides, the CDR3 is TGTGCCAGCTCCGCCCTGGCAGGCTTGACCTCGCATTCCGAGCAGTACTTC. The rearrangement joins TRBV12-3 or TRBV12-4 to TRBJ2-7; D not certain. V lost 8 bases to trimming and J lost 6 bases, with 29 bases between them. The CDR3 is made up of 17 amino acids.

This clonotype was observed many times. The J gene is TRBJ1-3, the V gene TRBV5-1; no reliable D call. This CDR3 comprises 14 residues. V dropped 0 bases and J dropped 0 bases, with 4 bases sitting between them. The germline gives CDR1 SGHRS, CDR2 YFSETQ. CDR3 in DNA: TGCGCCAGCAGCTTGGGCGCCTCTGGAAACACCATATATTTT. The encoded protein is CASSLGASGNTIYF. Supplemented by reference TRBV5-1 and TRBJ1-3, the full variable domain reads KAGVTQTPRYLIKTRGQQVTLSCSPISGHRSVSWYQQTPGQGLQFLFEYFSETQRNKGNFPGRFSGRQFSNSRSEMNVSTLELGDSALYLCASSLGASGNTIYFGEGSWLTVV.

This clonotype was detected ten times or more. This sequence joins TRBV6-6 and TRBJ1-3; possibly TRBD1 for D (6 bases). The germline gives CDR1 MNHNY, CDR2 SVGAGI (reference sequence). The CDR3 loop spans 15 amino acids. Trimming shortened V by 6 bases and J by 0 bases, and 12 bases separated the two germline ends. CDR3 DNA sequence: TGTGCCAGCAGCCGAGGACAGCGCTCTGGAAACACCATATATTTT. The encoded protein is CASSRGQRSGNTIYF.

The chain recombines TRBV29-1 with TRBJ2-7; D possibly uses TRBD1 or TRBD2 (5 bases each). Germline CDR1 SQVTM, CDR2 ANQGSEA. The CDR3 is made up of 14 amino acids. Trimming cost V 0 bases and J 9 bases, with 18 bases left between them. CDR3 sequence reads: CSVEDPDSGGRQYF. The CDR3 DNA sequence: TGCAGCGTTGAAGATCCTGACAGTGGAGGTCGGCAGTACTTC.

This clonotype has just a few counts. The chain carries TRBV4-2 and TRBJ2-1; 9 positions agree with TRBD2. The CDR3 covers 17 residues. The ends lost 0 bases at V and 2 bases at J; junction bases unmatched: 5. Germline V gene sequence: CDR1 LGHNA, CDR2 YNFKEQ. The CDR3 DNA reads as TGTGCCAGCAGCCAAGAGACCTCTAGCGGGGCCTACAATGAGCAGTTCTTC. Translation gives CASSQETSSGAYNEQFF.